The next 7 T cell receptor beta chains were all read from a single sample in a study of blood T cell repertoires in COVID-19. Libraries were prepared by immunoSEQ multiplex PCR; TCRdb keeps only in-frame clonotypes and omits some of them. The sample lists 100,000 to 150,000 clones, approximately 89% seen once, with about 10% in the top ten. The sequenced material came from peripheral blood. The source of these receptors is a woman in her 70s with COVID-19, enrolled during active disease.

The V gene is TRBV7-9, the J gene TRBJ2-1, with TRBD2 identical over 7 bases. The CDR3 runs 12 residues. CDR1 and CDR2 (germline): SEHNR, FQNEAQ (reference sequence). The ends lost 0 bases at V and 15 bases at J; junction bases unmatched: 5. The CDR3 protein is CASSLAGGEAFF. CDR3 sequence (DNA): TGTGCCAGCAGCTTAGCTGGGGGGGAGGCGTTCTTC.

The CDR3 spells CASSHRGGGAETQYF. The CDR3 coding sequence is TGTGCCAGCTCCCACCGGGGCGGGGGGGCTGAGACCCAGTACTTC. This sequence joins TRBV3-1 (or the pseudogene TRBV3-2) and TRBJ2-5; 9 bases align to TRBD2. The germline CDR1 and CDR2 sequences are LGHDT and YNNKEL (reference sequence). There are 15 residues in the CDR3. J was trimmed by 5 bases and V by 8 bases; bases with no gene match: 12.

The chain has TRBV10-1 and TRBJ2-1; 7 positions agree with TRBD2. Looked up from germline, CDR1 is WNHNN and CDR2 is SYGVQD (reference sequence). The length of the CDR3 is 17 residues. Trimming removed 5 bases from V and 7 bases from J; junction bases left unmatched: 17. The DNA for the CDR3 is TGCGCCAGCAGTAACTATTTTGTGGGGGGGGATTTAAATGAGCAGTTCTTC. The encoded protein is CASSNYFVGGDLNEQFF.

CDR3 sequence: CASRGGQNQPQHF. The CDR3 bases are TGTGCCAGCAGGGGGGGACAGAATCAGCCCCAGCATTTT. This sequence joins TRBV6-5 and TRBJ1-5; 7 bases agree with TRBD1. V lost 6 bases, J lost 4 bases, and 3 bases stayed unmatched. The CDR3 is 13 residues long. Germline V CDR1 and CDR2: MNHEY, SVGAGI.

This chain links TRBV5-1 with TRBJ2-5; TRBD1 agrees at 7 bases. With 5 bases clipped from V and 2 bases from J, the junction kept 15 bases outside the gene matches. The CDR3 runs to 17 residues. CDR1 and CDR2 (germline): SGHRS, YFSETQ. CDR3 DNA sequence: TGCGCCAGCAGGGGCACAACAGGGGCCCCCCAACAAGAGACCCAGTACTTC. Translated: CASRGTTGAPQQETQYF.

The rearrangement uses TRBV3-1 (or the pseudogene TRBV3-2) and TRBJ1-4; possible D gene TRBD1, 6 bases. Germline-derived CDR1 and CDR2 are LGHDT and YNNKEL (reference sequence). The CDR3 length is 14 residues. Trimming removed 5 bases from V and 7 bases from J, with 14 bases in between. The CDR3 DNA reads as TGTGCCAGCAGCTCATCGGACAGCAGTGAAAAACTGTTTTTT. Translating gives CASSSSDSSEKLFF.

The chain is built from TRBV2 and TRBJ1-1; D gene ambiguous. The CDR3 is 12 residues long. Germline V gene lookup returns CDR1 SNHLY and CDR2 FYNNEI. V lost 7 bases to trimming and J lost 1 base, with 7 bases between them. The CDR3: CASKIRNTEAFF. DNA for the CDR3: TGTGCCAGCAAAATTAGGAACACTGAAGCTTTCTTT.